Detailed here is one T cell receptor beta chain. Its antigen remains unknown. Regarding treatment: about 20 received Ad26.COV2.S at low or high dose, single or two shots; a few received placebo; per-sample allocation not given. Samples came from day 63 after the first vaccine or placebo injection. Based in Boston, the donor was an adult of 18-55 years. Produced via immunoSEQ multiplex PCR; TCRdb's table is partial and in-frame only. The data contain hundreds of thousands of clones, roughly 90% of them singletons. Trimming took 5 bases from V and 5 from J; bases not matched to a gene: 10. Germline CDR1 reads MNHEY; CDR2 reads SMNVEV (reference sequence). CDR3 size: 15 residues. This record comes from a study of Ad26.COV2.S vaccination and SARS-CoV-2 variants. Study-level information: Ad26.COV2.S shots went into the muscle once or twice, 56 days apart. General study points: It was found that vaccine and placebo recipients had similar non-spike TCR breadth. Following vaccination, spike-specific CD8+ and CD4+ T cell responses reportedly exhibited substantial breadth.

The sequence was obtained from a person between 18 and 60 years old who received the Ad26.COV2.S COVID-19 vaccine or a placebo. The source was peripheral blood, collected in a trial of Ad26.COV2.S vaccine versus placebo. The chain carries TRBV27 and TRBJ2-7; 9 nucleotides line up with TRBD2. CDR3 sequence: CASSPRGAGGHEQYF. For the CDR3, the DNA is TGTGCCAGCAGTCCCCGGGGAGCGGGAGGCCACGAGCAGTACTTC.